This record concerns one T cell receptor (beta chain) sequence. Its antigen is not identified. TCRdb's table, derived via immunoSEQ multiplex PCR, lists solely in-frame clones and lacks some. The sample records around 13,000 clones, around 85% being singletons. This sample was included in a study of tumor-infiltrating lymphocytes in localized non-small cell lung cancer. Study-level points and caveats: TCRbeta sequencing showed higher T cell infiltration in tumors than uninvolved lung. Immunotypes IM1 and IM2 had similar TCR-derived T-cell fractions.

The CDR3 runs to 16 residues. Germline lookup yields CDR1 SGHKS and CDR2 YYEKEE (reference sequence). The V gene end was trimmed by 0 bases and the J gene end by 3 bases; junction bases not matched to a gene: 5. The clonotype originates from a human donor with non-small cell lung cancer. The rearrangement uses TRBV5-5 and TRBJ2-7; 11 bases are a match to TRBD2. Sequencing used uninvolved lung tissue not adjacent to the tumor. Here the CDR3 DNA reads TGTGCCAGCAGCTTGGAACTAGCGGGAGTTAACTACGAGCAGTACTTC. Residues: CASSLELAGVNYEQYF.